The 15 T cell receptor beta chains in this list originate from one sample, sequenced in a study of blood T cell repertoires in COVID-19. Clones were read by immunoSEQ multiplex PCR, and TCRdb kept only the in-frame ones, dropping some. The repertoire consists of about 180,000 clones, with approximately 82% occurring once and the leading ten covering 15% to 20%. The sample comprised PBMCs or T cells enriched from blood (not recorded which). The receptors derive from a man in his 60s who had recovered from COVID-19.

The sample holds a few counts of this clone. This chain connects TRBV14 to TRBJ2-2; 9 bases align to TRBD1. V lost 0 bases and J lost 0; bases outside the gene matches: 2. The CDR3 covers 17 residues. The germline V gene encodes CDR1 SGHDN and CDR2 FVKESK. The CDR3 bases are TGTGCCAGCAGCCAAGATTGGGACAGGGCGAACACCGGGGAGCTGTTTTTT. It codes for CASSQDWDRANTGELFF.

The sample holds one count of this clone. This sequence joins TRBV7-2 and TRBJ2-2; 7 bases are shared with TRBD2. J was trimmed by 5 bases and V by 5 bases; bases with no gene match: 11. CDR3 length: 16 amino acids. CDR1 is SGHTA, CDR2 FQGNSA, per germline. CDR3 sequence: CASSPAGSMRTGELFF. The CDR3 bases are TGTGCCAGCAGCCCAGCGGGGTCGATGAGGACCGGGGAGCTGTTTTTT.

The table lists this clone with a few counts. The gene calls are TRBV5-4 and TRBJ2-1, with a possible D match to TRBD2 (6 bases). The CDR3 is 16 residues long. Trimming left V 4 bases short and J 6 bases short, with 20 bases between. In germline, CDR1 is SGHNT, CDR2 YYREEE (reference sequence). The CDR3 DNA reads TGTGCCAGCAGCGGCAGATCTACCGGGACTTCCAATGAGCAGTTCTTC. This sequence encodes CASSGRSTGTSNEQFF.

CDR3 protein: CSASLGQEDQPQHF. CDR3 in DNA: TGCAGTGCTAGTCTGGGACAGGAGGATCAGCCCCAGCATTTT. The genes are TRBV20-1 and TRBJ1-5; 8 bases match TRBD1. The CDR3 has 14 residues. V was clipped by 3 bases and J by 5 bases; unmatched bases: 6. Per the germline V gene, CDR1 is DFQATT and CDR2 is SNEGSKA (reference sequence).

The chain is built from TRBV5-4 and TRBJ2-2; a possible D gene is TRBD1 (5 bases). From germline, CDR1 is SGHNT and CDR2 YYREEE (reference sequence). This CDR3 is built from 12 residues. Trimming pared 0 bases from V and 9 bases from J, leaving 6 bases between. Here the CDR3 DNA reads TGTGCCAGCAGCTTGGCAGGGCGGGAGCTGTTTTTT. Translated: CASSLAGRELFF.

Of note for this clone: Additional DNA sequences in this sample encode the identical CDR3. This sequence joins TRBV3-1 (or the pseudogene TRBV3-2) and TRBJ1-6; 9 positions agree with TRBD1. This CDR3 contains 14 residues. J was trimmed by 6 bases and V by 4 bases; bases with no gene match: 1. Germline V gene lookup returns CDR1 LGHDT and CDR2 YNNKEL (reference sequence). The CDR3 DNA sequence: TGTGCCAGCAGCCTGGGACAGGGTAATTCACCCCTCCACTTT. This sequence encodes CASSLGQGNSPLHF.

In this sample, this clone turned up many times. The rearrangement uses TRBV9 and TRBJ2-7; 9 positions match TRBD1. The germline gives CDR1 SGDLS, CDR2 YYNGEE. With 4 bases clipped from V and 5 bases from J, the junction kept 7 bases outside the gene matches. This CDR3 contains 14 residues. The CDR3 spells CASSPGTGLDEQYF. The CDR3 region has the DNA TGTGCCAGCAGCCCGGGGACAGGGCTGGACGAGCAGTACTTC. Supplemented by reference TRBV9 and TRBJ2-7, the full variable domain reads DSGVTQTPKHLITATGQRVTLRCSPRSGDLSVYWYQQSLDQGLQFLIQYYNGEERAKGNILERFSAQQFPDLHSELNLSSLELGDSALYFCASSPGTGLDEQYFGPGTRLTVT.

The chain employs TRBV11-3 and TRBJ2-3; 9 bases are shared with TRBD2. This CDR3 is built from 14 residues. The germline V gene encodes CDR1 SGHNT and CDR2 YENEEA. Trimming removed 4 bases from V and 6 bases from J; junction bases left unmatched: 5. The CDR3 loop reads CASSSPRGGDTQYF. In DNA, the CDR3 is TGTGCCAGCAGCTCACCGCGGGGGGGGGATACGCAGTATTTT.

The V and J genes are TRBV4-1 and TRBJ2-1; weak D call: TRBD2 (6 bases). Germline assignment: CDR1 MGHRA and CDR2 YSYEKL. Trimming stripped 0 bases from V and 6 bases from J, with 18 bases between. This CDR3 has 17 residues. CDR3 sequence (DNA): TGCGCCAGCAGCCAAGACGACGCCGGGAGATGGGGCAATGAGCAGTTCTTC. Translated: CASSQDDAGRWGNEQFF.

The chain recombines TRBV9 with TRBJ2-1; a weak D match, TRBD2 (6 bases). The CDR3 loop spans 14 amino acids. The V and J ends lost 3 bases and 0 bases respectively, with 7 bases between them. CDR1 and CDR2 from the germline V gene are SGDLS and YYNGEE. CDR3 residues: CASSDGSSYNEQFF. The CDR3 bases are TGTGCCAGCAGCGACGGGAGCTCCTACAATGAGCAGTTCTTC.

This chain uses TRBV28 with TRBJ2-5; 7 bases are a match to TRBD1. The V and J ends lost 5 bases and 4 bases, in that order; junction bases with no gene match: 4. Germline V CDR1 and CDR2: MDHEN, SYDVKM. This CDR3 region has 13 residues. CDR3 DNA: TGTGCCAGCAGTCGACAGGGCTCAGAGACCCAGTACTTC. Translated: CASSRQGSETQYF.

This clone has more than one count but fewer than ten. The J gene is TRBJ2-2, the V gene TRBV29-1; TRBD2 aligns across 9 bases. With 2 bases clipped from V and 0 bases from J, the junction kept 1 base outside the gene matches. Germline CDR1 and CDR2: SQVTM and ANQGSEA. CDR3 length: 15 amino acids. The DNA of the CDR3 is TGCAGCGTTGAACTAGCGGGAACGAACACCGGGGAGCTGTTTTTT. Residues: CSVELAGTNTGELFF.

The genes are TRBV7-2 and TRBJ1-4, with D uncertain. Germline CDR1 SGHTA, CDR2 FQGNSA. With 1 base removed from V and 5 bases from J, the gap between germline ends came to 8 bases. This CDR3 contains 14 residues. In nucleotides, the CDR3 is TGTGCCAGCAGCTTAGTTTACAGAAATGAAAAACTGTTTTTT. Translation gives CASSLVYRNEKLFF.

The chain combines TRBV9 with TRBJ1-6; a weak D match, TRBD1 (5 bases). This CDR3 spans 14 amino acids. The V end was cut by 2 bases, the J end by 9 bases, with 12 bases between. The germline V gene encodes CDR1 SGDLS and CDR2 YYNGEE. The CDR3 reads CASSVLGTSSPLHF. The CDR3 DNA sequence: TGTGCCAGCAGCGTCTTGGGGACTTCTTCACCCCTCCACTTT.

The chain couples TRBV11-2 to TRBJ2-1; a possible D gene is TRBD2 (6 bases). V was shortened by 0 bases and J by 0 bases, with 21 bases between the two germline ends. The germline gives CDR1 SGHAT, CDR2 FQNNGV. This CDR3 has 20 amino acids. CDR3 nucleotide sequence: TGTGCCAGCAGCTTAGATTGGGAGGTGGTGGCAGCGGTCTCCTACAATGAGCAGTTCTTC. Its protein product is CASSLDWEVVAAVSYNEQFF.